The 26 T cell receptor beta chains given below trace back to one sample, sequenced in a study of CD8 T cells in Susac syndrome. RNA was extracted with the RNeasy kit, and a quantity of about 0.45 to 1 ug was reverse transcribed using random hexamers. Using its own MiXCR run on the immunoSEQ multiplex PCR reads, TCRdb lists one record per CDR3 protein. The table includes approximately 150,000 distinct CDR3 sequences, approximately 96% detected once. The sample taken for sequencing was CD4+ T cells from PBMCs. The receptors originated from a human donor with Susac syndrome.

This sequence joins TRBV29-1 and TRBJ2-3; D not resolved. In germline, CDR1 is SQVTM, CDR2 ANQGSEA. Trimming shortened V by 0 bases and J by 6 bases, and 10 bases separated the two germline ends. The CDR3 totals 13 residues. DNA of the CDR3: TGCAGCGTTGAAGAAGCAGGTGGGGATACGCAGTATTTT. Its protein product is CSVEEAGGDTQYF.

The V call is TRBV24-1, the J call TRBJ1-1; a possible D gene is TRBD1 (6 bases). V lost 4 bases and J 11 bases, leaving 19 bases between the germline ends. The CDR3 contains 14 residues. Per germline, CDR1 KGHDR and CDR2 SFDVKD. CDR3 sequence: CATSDRTTGFGAFF. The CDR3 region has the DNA TGTGCCACCAGTGACCGGACTACAGGGTTTGGGGCTTTCTTT.

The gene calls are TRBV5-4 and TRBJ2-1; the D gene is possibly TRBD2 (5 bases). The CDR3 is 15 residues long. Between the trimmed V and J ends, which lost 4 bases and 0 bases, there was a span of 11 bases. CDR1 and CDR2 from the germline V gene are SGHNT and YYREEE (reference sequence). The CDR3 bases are TGTGCCAGCAGCGCCGGACTTCCCTCCTACAATGAGCAGTTCTTC. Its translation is CASSAGLPSYNEQFF. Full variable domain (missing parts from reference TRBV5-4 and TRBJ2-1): ETGVTQSPTHLIKTRGQQVTLRCSSQSGHNTVSWYQQALGQGPQFIFQYYREEENGRGNFPPRFSGLQFPNYSSELNVNALELDDSALYLCASSAGLPSYNEQFFGPGTRLTVL.

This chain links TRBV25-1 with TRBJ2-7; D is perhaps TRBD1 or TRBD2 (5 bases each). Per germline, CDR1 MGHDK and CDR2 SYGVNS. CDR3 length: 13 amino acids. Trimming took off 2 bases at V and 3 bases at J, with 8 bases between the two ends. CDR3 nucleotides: TGTGCCAGCAGTGAAGGGGACCACTACGAGCAGTACTTC. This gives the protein CASSEGDHYEQYF.

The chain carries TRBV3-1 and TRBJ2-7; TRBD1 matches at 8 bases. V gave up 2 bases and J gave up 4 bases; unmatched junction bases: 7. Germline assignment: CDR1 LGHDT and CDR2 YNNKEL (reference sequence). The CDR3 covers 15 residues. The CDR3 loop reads CASSQRDRKPYEQYF. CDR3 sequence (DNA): TGTGCCAGCAGCCAAAGGGACAGGAAACCTTACGAGCAGTACTTC.

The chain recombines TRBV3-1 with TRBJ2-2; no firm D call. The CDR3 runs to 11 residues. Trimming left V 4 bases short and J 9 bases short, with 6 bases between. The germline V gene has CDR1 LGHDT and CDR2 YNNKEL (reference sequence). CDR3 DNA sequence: TGTGCCAGCAGCCCCGGACGGGAGCTGTTTTTT. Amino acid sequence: CASSPGRELFF.

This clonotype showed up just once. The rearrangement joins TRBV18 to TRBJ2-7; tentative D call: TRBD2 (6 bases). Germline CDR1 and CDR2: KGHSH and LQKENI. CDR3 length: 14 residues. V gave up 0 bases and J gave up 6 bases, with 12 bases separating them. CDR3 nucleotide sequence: TGTGCCAGCTCACCACCGGCGGGGATGTTCGAGCAGTACTTC. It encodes CASSPPAGMFEQYF.

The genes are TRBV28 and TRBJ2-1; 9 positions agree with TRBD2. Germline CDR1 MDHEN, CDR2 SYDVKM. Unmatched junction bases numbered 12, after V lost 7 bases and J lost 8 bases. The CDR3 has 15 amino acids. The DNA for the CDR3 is TGTGCCAGCACCAAAAGGACTAGCGAGGTCGATGAGCAGTTCTTC. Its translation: CASTKRTSEVDEQFF.

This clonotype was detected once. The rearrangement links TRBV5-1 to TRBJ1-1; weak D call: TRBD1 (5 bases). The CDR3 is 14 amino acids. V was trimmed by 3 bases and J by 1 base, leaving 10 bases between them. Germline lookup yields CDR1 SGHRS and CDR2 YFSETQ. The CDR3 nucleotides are TGCGCCAGCAGCTCGGGACCCGCGAACACTGAAGCTTTCTTT. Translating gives CASSSGPANTEAFF.

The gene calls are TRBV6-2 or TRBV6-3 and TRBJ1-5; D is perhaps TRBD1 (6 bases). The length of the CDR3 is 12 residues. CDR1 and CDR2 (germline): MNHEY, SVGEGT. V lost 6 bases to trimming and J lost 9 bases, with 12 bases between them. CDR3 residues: CASRQGPRPQHF. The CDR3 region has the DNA TGTGCCAGCAGACAGGGTCCACGGCCCCAGCATTTT.

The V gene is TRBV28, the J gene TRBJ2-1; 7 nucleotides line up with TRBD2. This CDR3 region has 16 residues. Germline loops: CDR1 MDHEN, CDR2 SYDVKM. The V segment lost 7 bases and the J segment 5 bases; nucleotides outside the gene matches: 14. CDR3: CASTPGGSKGNNEQFF. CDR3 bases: TGTGCCAGCACCCCGGGCGGGAGCAAGGGTAACAATGAGCAGTTCTTC.

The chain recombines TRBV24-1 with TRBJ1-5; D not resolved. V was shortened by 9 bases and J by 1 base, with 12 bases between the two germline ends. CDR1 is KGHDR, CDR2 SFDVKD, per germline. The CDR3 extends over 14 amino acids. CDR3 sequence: CATSEGSSNQPQHF. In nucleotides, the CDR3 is TGTGCCACCTCGGAGGGTTCAAGCAATCAGCCCCAGCATTTT.

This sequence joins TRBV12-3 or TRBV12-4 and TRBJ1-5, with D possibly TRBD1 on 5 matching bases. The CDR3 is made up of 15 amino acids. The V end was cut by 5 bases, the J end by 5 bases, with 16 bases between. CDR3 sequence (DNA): TGTGCCAGCAGTCCCTTGGGAGGGGAGCATCAGCCCCAGCATTTT. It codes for CASSPLGGEHQPQHF.

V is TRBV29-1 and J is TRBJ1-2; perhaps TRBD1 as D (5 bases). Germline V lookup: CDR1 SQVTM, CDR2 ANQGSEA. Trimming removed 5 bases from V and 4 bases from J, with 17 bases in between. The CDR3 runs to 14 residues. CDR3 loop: CSVRDPGAIYGYTF. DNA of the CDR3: TGCAGCGTTAGAGACCCTGGGGCCATCTATGGCTACACCTTC.

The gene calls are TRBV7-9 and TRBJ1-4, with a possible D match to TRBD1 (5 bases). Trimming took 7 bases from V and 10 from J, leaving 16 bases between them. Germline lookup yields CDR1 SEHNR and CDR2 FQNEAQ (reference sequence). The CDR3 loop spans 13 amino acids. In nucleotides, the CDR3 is TGTGCCAGCACCGTCTCCAGGGATGGAAAACTGTTTTTT. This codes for CASTVSRDGKLFF. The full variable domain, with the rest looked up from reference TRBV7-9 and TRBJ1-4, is DTGVSQNPRHKITKRGQNVTFRCDPISEHNRLYWYRQTLGQGPEFLTYFQNEAQLEKSRLLSDRFSAERPKGSFSTLEIQRTEQGDSAMYLCASTVSRDGKLFFGSGTQLSVL.

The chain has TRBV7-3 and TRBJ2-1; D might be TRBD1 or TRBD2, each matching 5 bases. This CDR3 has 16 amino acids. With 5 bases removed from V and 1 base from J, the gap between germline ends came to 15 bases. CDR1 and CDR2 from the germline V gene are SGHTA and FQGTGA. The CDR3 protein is CASSRGPAESYNEQFF. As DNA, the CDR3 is TGTGCCAGCAGCCGGGGACCGGCGGAGTCCTACAATGAGCAGTTCTTC.

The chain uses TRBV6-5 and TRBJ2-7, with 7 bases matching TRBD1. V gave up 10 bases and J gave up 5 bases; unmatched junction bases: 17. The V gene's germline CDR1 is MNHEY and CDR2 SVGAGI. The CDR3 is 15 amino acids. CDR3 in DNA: TGTGCCACCAGAGTTCCGGGACAGCCCACCCACGAGCAGTACTTC. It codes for CATRVPGQPTHEQYF.

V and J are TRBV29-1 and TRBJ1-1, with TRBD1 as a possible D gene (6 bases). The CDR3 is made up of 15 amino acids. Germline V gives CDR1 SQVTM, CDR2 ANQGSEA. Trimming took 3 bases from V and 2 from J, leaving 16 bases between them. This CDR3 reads CSVEVRGGSNTEAFF. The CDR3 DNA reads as TGCAGCGTTGAGGTCAGGGGAGGTTCCAACACTGAAGCTTTCTTT.

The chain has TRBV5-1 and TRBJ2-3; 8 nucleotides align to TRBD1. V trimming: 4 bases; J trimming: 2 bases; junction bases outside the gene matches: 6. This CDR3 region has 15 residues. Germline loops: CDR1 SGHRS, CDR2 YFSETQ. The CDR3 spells CASSGRGLTTDTQYF. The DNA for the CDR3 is TGCGCCAGCAGCGGCAGGGGGCTTACCACAGATACGCAGTATTTT.

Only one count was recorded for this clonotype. The CDR3 loop reads CAITNPETQYF. CDR3 nucleotides: TGTGCCATCACCAACCCGGAGACCCAGTACTTC. This sequence joins TRBV10-3 and TRBJ2-5; D call uncertain. The V end lost 7 bases, the J end lost 5 bases, and 8 bases lay between the germline ends. This CDR3 spans 11 amino acids. From germline, CDR1 is ENHRY and CDR2 SYGVKD.

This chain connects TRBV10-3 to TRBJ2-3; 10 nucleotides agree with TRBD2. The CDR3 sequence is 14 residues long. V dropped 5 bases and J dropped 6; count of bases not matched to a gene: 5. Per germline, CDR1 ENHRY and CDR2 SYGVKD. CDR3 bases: TGTGCCATCAGTAGCGGGAGGGCCGGGGATACGCAGTATTTT. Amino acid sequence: CAISSGRAGDTQYF.

The CDR3 reads CSVEGTVNTEAFF. The CDR3 DNA sequence: TGCAGCGTTGAGGGGACAGTGAACACTGAAGCTTTCTTT. The V and J genes are TRBV29-1 and TRBJ1-1; the match to TRBD1 covers 7 bases. The germline gives CDR1 SQVTM, CDR2 ANQGSEA. The ends lost 3 bases at V and 0 bases at J; junction bases unmatched: 1. This CDR3 is built from 13 residues.

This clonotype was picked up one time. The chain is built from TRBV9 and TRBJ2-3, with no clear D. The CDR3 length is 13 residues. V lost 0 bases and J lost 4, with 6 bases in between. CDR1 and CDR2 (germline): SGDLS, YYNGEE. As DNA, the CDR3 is TGTGCCAGCAGCGTAGCCAGCCCAGATACGCAGTATTTT. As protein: CASSVASPDTQYF.

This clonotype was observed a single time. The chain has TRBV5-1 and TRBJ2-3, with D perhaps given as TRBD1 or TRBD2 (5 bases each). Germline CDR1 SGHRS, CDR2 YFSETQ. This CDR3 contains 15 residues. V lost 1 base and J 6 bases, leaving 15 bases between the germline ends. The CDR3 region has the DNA TGCGCCAGCAGCTTGAATGACGGGGCGAGGGATACGCAGTATTTT. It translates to CASSLNDGARDTQYF.

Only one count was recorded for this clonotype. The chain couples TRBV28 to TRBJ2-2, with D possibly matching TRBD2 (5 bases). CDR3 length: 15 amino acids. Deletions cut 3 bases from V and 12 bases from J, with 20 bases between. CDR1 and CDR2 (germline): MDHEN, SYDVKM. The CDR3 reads CASSLAAGPPGKLFF. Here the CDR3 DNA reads TGTGCCAGCAGTTTGGCTGCCGGGCCCCCGGGGAAGCTGTTTTTT.

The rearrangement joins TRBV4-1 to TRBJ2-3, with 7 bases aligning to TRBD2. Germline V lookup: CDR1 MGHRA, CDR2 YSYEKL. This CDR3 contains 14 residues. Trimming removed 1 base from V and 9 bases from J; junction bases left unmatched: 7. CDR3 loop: CASSQAPTSATQYF. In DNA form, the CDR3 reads TGCGCCAGCAGCCAAGCCCCCACTAGCGCGACGCAGTATTTT.